This TCR beta chain was profiled in a study of blood T cells in healthy people across ages. Whole-study findings and limits: In the absence of known donor CMV status, changes in expanded clonotypes were possibly confounded. Higher diversity, along with more naive CD4+ cells, distinguished long-lived donors from aged donors.

Of note for this clonotype: The antigen remains unidentified.

A sample-barcoded 5' primer and a J-beta primer mix were used in a second PCR of roughly 6 to 11 cycles. Through a template-switch adaptor with 12 random nucleotides, each cDNA molecule received a tag. TCRdb redid the calling of the 5' RACE reads with MiXCR, one entry per CDR3 protein. In the table there are around 900,000 distinct CDR3 sequences, around 54% of which are singletons. CDR3 length: 14 amino acids. V lost 5 bases and J 2 bases, leaving 11 bases between the germline ends. CDR1 is MNHEY, CDR2 SVGAGI, per germline. Material: blood. The sequence came from a woman aged 60 to 75 in good health. The V gene is TRBV6-5, the J gene TRBJ2-3; the D is unclear. The DNA for the CDR3 is TGTGCCAGCAGTGACGGATCCGTCACAGATACGCAGTATTTT. Its translation: CASSDGSVTDTQYF.